The present TCR beta chain was sequenced within a study of identical twins. General study results and limits: The models systematically underestimated how much out-of-frame TCR alpha was shared in monozygotic twins. Insertions ran lower in abundant cord blood beta clonotypes, though not in memory repertoires.

V was shortened by 3 bases and J by 8 bases, with 10 bases between the two germline ends. The CDR3 totals 13 residues. TCRdb re-derived calls from the 5' RACE reads in MiXCR, one entry per CDR3 protein. The sample includes under 1 million distinct CDR3 sequences, over 9% of them seen just once. With regard to this clonotype: Antigen: not known.

The sample was also reused in another study, on yellow fever vaccine responses in identical twins.

The chain couples TRBV12-3 or TRBV12-4 to TRBJ1-4, with D possibly TRBD1 on 5 matching bases. Source material: PBMCs. This TCR was sampled from a young woman in good health. The CDR3 sequence: CASSFRDVEKLFF. The CDR3 region has the DNA TGTGCCAGCAGTTTTCGGGACGTGGAAAAACTGTTTTTT.